This is a list of T cell receptor beta chains from one sample in a study of shared clonotypes between healthy human individuals. Produced via immunoSEQ multiplex PCR; TCRdb's table is partial and in-frame only. The table has millions of clones, around 90% seen once. Sequencing was carried out using naive CD4+ T cells sorted from blood. Receptors originate from a man aged 18-30 years in good health. Both conserved end residues are part of each CDR3. A D gene is named only where the DNA matches it firmly. The size field is filled for only some rows; it gives once, few, many or a size class.

.,TRBD1,TRBJ2-1,TRBV6-5,TGTGCCAGCAGTTACTCAGGGGGCCTTTTCAATGAGCAGTTCTTC,CASSYSGGLFNEQFF
.,.,TRBJ2-7,TRBV7-2,TGTGCCAGCAGTCCGGGGGTGGGCGAGCAGTACTTC,CASSPGVGEQYF
.,TRBD1,TRBJ2-1,TRBV6-5,TGTGCCAGCAGTCCGTCGGGACAGGGGGGCAATGAGCAGTTCTTC,CASSPSGQGGNEQFF
.,.,TRBJ1-3,TRBV29-1,TGCAGCGTCGGACGGGGGGCGAACACCATATATTTT,CSVGRGANTIYF
.,TRBD2,TRBJ2-1,TRBV29-1,TGCAGCGGTGGACTAGCGGGAGGTGAGCAGTTCTTC,CSGGLAGGEQFF
.,.,TRBJ1-3,TRBV11-2,TGTGCCAGCAGCTCCACGGGGGGCCTAGCACCCGGAAACACCATATATTTT,CASSSTGGLAPGNTIYF
once,.,TRBJ1-5,TRBV19,TGTGCCAGTAGTATCCGCTTAAATCAGCCCCAGCATTTT,CASSIRLNQPQHF
.,.,TRBJ1-1,TRBV18,TGTGCCAGCTCCCCTCCGGGGGGGGCAACTGAAGCTTTCTTT,CASSPPGGATEAFF
few,.,TRBJ1-6,TRBV28,TGTGCCAGCAGTCCCTTGAATTCACCCCTCCACTTT,CASSPLNSPLHF
.,.,TRBJ2-1,TRBV27,TGTGCCAGCAGTTTTTGGGGCTCCTACAATGAGCAGTTCTTC,CASSFWGSYNEQFF
.,.,TRBJ1-4,TRBV7-2,TGTGCCAGCAGCTTAGTGGCTGAAGGGTTTGAAAAACTGTTTTTT,CASSLVAEGFEKLFF
.,TRBD2,TRBJ2-1,TRBV14,TGTGCCAGCAGCCAAACGGGACTAGCGGAATCCTACAATGAGCAGTTCTTC,CASSQTGLAESYNEQFF
once,.,TRBJ2-1,TRBV7-6,TGTGCCAGCAGCTTAGGGGGAGTGGCCTACAATGAGCAGTTCTTC,CASSLGGVAYNEQFF
.,.,TRBJ2-2,TRBV5-1,TGCGCCAGCAGCTTGGAAAGCGGAGCGAACACCGGGGAGCTGTTTTTT,CASSLESGANTGELFF
.,TRBD1,TRBJ2-6,TRBV7-8,TGTGCCAGCAGCTTAAGGGGACAGGAGCTACTGGTGTCTGGGGCCAACGTCCTGACTTTC,CASSLRGQELLVSGANVLTF
few,.,TRBJ1-5,TRBV15,TGTGCCACCAGCAGAGATCTGGATCAGCCCCAGCATTTT,CATSRDLDQPQHF
.,.,TRBJ2-5,TRBV15,TGTGCCACCAGCAGAGAGAGGGTGGGTGTTCAAGAGACCCAGTACTTC,CATSRERVGVQETQYF
.,TRBD2,TRBJ2-7,TRBV5-6,TGTGCCAGCAGCTTGGCCCGACTAGCGGGACACTACGAGCAGTACTTC,CASSLARLAGHYEQYF
.,.,TRBJ1-4,TRBV19,TGTGCCAGTAGTATGGCGGCGGGCCCGGGAAAACTGTTTTTT,CASSMAAGPGKLFF
.,.,TRBJ1-1,TRBV4-1,TGCGCCAGCAGCCAAGATCTGGTTGGGGTATGGGTGAACACTGAAGCTTTCTTT,CASSQDLVGVWVNTEAFF
.,TRBD1,TRBJ1-2,TRBV7-2,TGTGCCAGCAGCCCCCGGACAGGGGCCGCCTATGGCTACACCTTC,CASSPRTGAAYGYTF
.,TRBD1,TRBJ1-2,TRBV6-1,TGTGCCAGCAGTGAAGCGCCACAGGGGGTCTATGGCTACACCTTC,CASSEAPQGVYGYTF
.,TRBD2,TRBJ2-1,TRBV9,TGTGCCAGCAGCTCCGGGACTAGCGGGGGGCCTAAGCAGTTCTTC,CASSSGTSGGPKQFF
.,.,TRBJ2-7,TRBV25-1,TGTGCCAGCAGTTCCCTCTCCACAGGTACCTACGAGCAGTACTTC,CASSSLSTGTYEQYF